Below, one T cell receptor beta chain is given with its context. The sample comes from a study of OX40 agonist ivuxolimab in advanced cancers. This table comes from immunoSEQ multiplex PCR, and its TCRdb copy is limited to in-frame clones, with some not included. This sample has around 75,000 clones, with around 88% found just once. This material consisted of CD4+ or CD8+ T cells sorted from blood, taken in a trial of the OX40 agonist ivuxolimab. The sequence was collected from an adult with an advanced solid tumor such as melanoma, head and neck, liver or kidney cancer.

CDR3 region: CASSLRLPRTNEKLFF. The CDR3 DNA reads as TGTGCCAGCAGCTTGAGATTGCCCAGAACTAATGAAAAACTGTTTTTT. The V call is TRBV5-5, the J call TRBJ1-4; no clear D. This CDR3 spans 16 amino acids. Per germline, CDR1 SGHKS and CDR2 YYEKEE (reference sequence). Trimming stripped 1 base from V and 1 base from J, with 11 bases between.